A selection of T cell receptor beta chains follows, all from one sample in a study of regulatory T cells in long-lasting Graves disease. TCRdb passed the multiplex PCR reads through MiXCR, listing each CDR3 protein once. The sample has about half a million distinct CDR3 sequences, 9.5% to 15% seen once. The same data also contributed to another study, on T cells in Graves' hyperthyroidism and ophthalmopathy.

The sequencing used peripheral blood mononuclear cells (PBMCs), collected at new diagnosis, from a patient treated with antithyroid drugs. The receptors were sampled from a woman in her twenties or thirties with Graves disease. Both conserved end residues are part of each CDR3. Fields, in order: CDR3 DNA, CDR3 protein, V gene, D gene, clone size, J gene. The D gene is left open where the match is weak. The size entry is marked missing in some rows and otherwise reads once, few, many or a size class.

CDR3 DNA: TGTGCCTGGAGTGTACGGAACACCGGGGAGCTGTTTTTT; CDR3 protein: CAWSVRNTGELFF; V gene: TRBV30; D gene: -; clone size: many; J gene: TRBJ2-2
CDR3 DNA: TGCAGTGCTAGAGTGCTTGGGCAGGGGGATCACAAAGCTTTCTTT; CDR3 protein: CSARVLGQGDHKAFF; V gene: TRBV20-1; D gene: TRBD1; clone size: many; J gene: TRBJ1-1
CDR3 DNA: TGTGCCAGCAGCTCGACATCAATGAACACTGAAGCTTTCTTT; CDR3 protein: CASSSTSMNTEAFF; V gene: TRBV7-9; D gene: -; clone size: -; J gene: TRBJ1-1
CDR3 DNA: TGTGCCAGCAGCTTGGGTCCCACTAGCGGGTCCCGGAACGAGCAGTACTTC; CDR3 protein: CASSLGPTSGSRNEQYF; V gene: TRBV7-9; D gene: TRBD2; clone size: many; J gene: TRBJ2-7
CDR3 DNA: TGTGCCAGCAGCCACACACCGGGACTTTTCTACAATGAGCAGTTCTTC; CDR3 protein: CASSHTPGLFYNEQFF; V gene: TRBV27; D gene: -; clone size: -; J gene: TRBJ2-1
CDR3 DNA: TGTGCCAGCAGTTACTCGATCGGGTATTCCTACGAGCAGTACTTC; CDR3 protein: CASSYSIGYSYEQYF; V gene: TRBV6-2/TRBV6-3; D gene: -; clone size: many; J gene: TRBJ2-7
CDR3 DNA: TGTGCCAGCAGCATTTGGGGGTCGGGGGTTAGGGGGAACACTGAAGCTTTCTTT; CDR3 protein: CASSIWGSGVRGNTEAFF; V gene: TRBV28; D gene: -; clone size: -; J gene: TRBJ1-1
CDR3 DNA: TGTGCCAGCAGCTTAGTGCCAGGGGGCTGGACCGGGGAGCTGTTTTTT; CDR3 protein: CASSLVPGGWTGELFF; V gene: TRBV7-2; D gene: TRBD1; clone size: few; J gene: TRBJ2-2
CDR3 DNA: TGTGCCAGCAACCCTTGGGGGAAGGGAGGGCCCTCTGGGGCCAACGTCCTGACTTTC; CDR3 protein: CASNPWGKGGPSGANVLTF; V gene: TRBV6-1; D gene: TRBD2; clone size: many; J gene: TRBJ2-6
CDR3 DNA: TGTGCCAGTAGTAAAAGGACAGGGGGAAGCTACAATGAGCAGTTCTTC; CDR3 protein: CASSKRTGGSYNEQFF; V gene: TRBV19; D gene: TRBD1; clone size: many; J gene: TRBJ2-1
CDR3 DNA: TGTGCCAGCAGTTTTTCGGGACACGGGGCCGGGGAGCTGTTTTTT; CDR3 protein: CASSFSGHGAGELFF; V gene: TRBV28; D gene: -; clone size: -; J gene: TRBJ2-2
CDR3 DNA: TGTGCCAGCAGTTTATGGGACAGGGGGCCTGAAGCTTTCTTT; CDR3 protein: CASSLWDRGPEAFF; V gene: TRBV12-3/TRBV12-4; D gene: TRBD1; clone size: many; J gene: TRBJ1-1
CDR3 DNA: TGTGCCAGCAGCCAAGGACGGAATCAGTACTTC; CDR3 protein: CASSQGRNQYF; V gene: TRBV3-1; D gene: -; clone size: many; J gene: TRBJ2-4
CDR3 DNA: TGCAGTGCTAGAGATAGCGGGAGGCCCGCAGATACGCAGTATTTT; CDR3 protein: CSARDSGRPADTQYF; V gene: TRBV20-1; D gene: TRBD2; clone size: many; J gene: TRBJ2-3
CDR3 DNA: TGCGCCAGCAGCCGGGAGTACCAAGAGACCCAGTTCTTC; CDR3 protein: CASSREYQETQFF; V gene: TRBV5-1; D gene: -; clone size: few; J gene: TRBJ2-1
CDR3 DNA: TGTGCCAGCAGGGGGACTAGCGGGCCGGCGGGGGAGCAGTACTTC; CDR3 protein: CASRGTSGPAGEQYF; V gene: TRBV2; D gene: TRBD2; clone size: many; J gene: TRBJ2-7
CDR3 DNA: TGTGCCAGCAGCCCCGGACAGGGGGAAAAACTGTTTTTT; CDR3 protein: CASSPGQGEKLFF; V gene: TRBV7-6; D gene: TRBD1; clone size: many; J gene: TRBJ1-4
CDR3 DNA: TGTGCCAGCAGCTCGCTGGTCGGGGAGCTGTTTTTT; CDR3 protein: CASSSLVGELFF; V gene: TRBV7-6; D gene: -; clone size: -; J gene: TRBJ2-2
CDR3 DNA: TGTGCCAGCAGCGCAACCAGGGGTACTTTTCATTCACCCCTCCACTTT; CDR3 protein: CASSATRGTFHSPLHF; V gene: TRBV2; D gene: -; clone size: many; J gene: TRBJ1-6
CDR3 DNA: TGCGCCAGCAGCACAGGGGGGGTTACGCAGTATTTT; CDR3 protein: CASSTGGVTQYF; V gene: TRBV5-1; D gene: -; clone size: few; J gene: TRBJ2-3
CDR3 DNA: TGTGCCAGCAGGCCCCGGGACAGGAACACTGAAGCTTTCTTT; CDR3 protein: CASRPRDRNTEAFF; V gene: TRBV11-3; D gene: TRBD1; clone size: many; J gene: TRBJ1-1
CDR3 DNA: TGTGCCAGCAGTTACATGGGGGCCCTCTACGAGCAGTACTTC; CDR3 protein: CASSYMGALYEQYF; V gene: TRBV6-5; D gene: -; clone size: -; J gene: TRBJ2-7
CDR3 DNA: TGTGCCAGCAGTTCGAAGACAGGGAAGTTCTATGGCTACACCTTC; CDR3 protein: CASSSKTGKFYGYTF; V gene: TRBV6-5; D gene: TRBD1; clone size: -; J gene: TRBJ1-2
CDR3 DNA: TGTGCCAGCAGCACATACAGGGGGCCGGGGACTGAAGCTTTCTTT; CDR3 protein: CASSTYRGPGTEAFF; V gene: TRBV5-4; D gene: TRBD1; clone size: -; J gene: TRBJ1-1
CDR3 DNA: TGTGCCAGCAGTGAAGCGCTCCTAGCGGGAGTAGATACGCAGTATTTT; CDR3 protein: CASSEALLAGVDTQYF; V gene: TRBV2; D gene: TRBD2; clone size: many; J gene: TRBJ2-3
CDR3 DNA: TGCAGTGTAGCCGACACCCAAAGACCTGAAGCTTTCTTT; CDR3 protein: CSVADTQRPEAFF; V gene: TRBV20-1; D gene: -; clone size: few; J gene: TRBJ1-1
CDR3 DNA: TGTGCCAGCAGCTTAGTACAGAACAATGAGCAGTTCTTC; CDR3 protein: CASSLVQNNEQFF; V gene: TRBV7-9; D gene: -; clone size: many; J gene: TRBJ2-1
CDR3 DNA: TGTGCCAGCTCACCCGGGACTAGCGGGAGTTCTCACTACGAGCAGTACTTC; CDR3 protein: CASSPGTSGSSHYEQYF; V gene: TRBV18; D gene: TRBD2; clone size: many; J gene: TRBJ2-7
CDR3 DNA: TGCAGTGCTAGGGGTGGCAGAACCAATCAGCCCCAGCATTTT; CDR3 protein: CSARGGRTNQPQHF; V gene: TRBV20-1; D gene: -; clone size: many; J gene: TRBJ1-5
CDR3 DNA: TGTGCCAGCAGTTTGCGACAGGGTTACACTGAAGCTTTCTTT; CDR3 protein: CASSLRQGYTEAFF; V gene: TRBV5-7; D gene: TRBD1; clone size: many; J gene: TRBJ1-1
CDR3 DNA: TGCAGCGTTGAAGAGGGCAGTCCTTATTTCTACGAGCAGTACTTC; CDR3 protein: CSVEEGSPYFYEQYF; V gene: TRBV29-1; D gene: -; clone size: -; J gene: TRBJ2-7
CDR3 DNA: TGTGCCAGCAGCCAAAGGACAGGGAACTATGGCCACACCTTC; CDR3 protein: CASSQRTGNYGHTF; V gene: TRBV12-3/TRBV12-4; D gene: TRBD1; clone size: -; J gene: TRBJ1-2
CDR3 DNA: TGTGCCAGCAGTTTACTCCCGGGGATCGGGGAGCTGTTTTTT; CDR3 protein: CASSLLPGIGELFF; V gene: TRBV12-3/TRBV12-4; D gene: -; clone size: many; J gene: TRBJ2-2
CDR3 DNA: TGTGCCAGCAGCCCAACAGGGTTTTCAGATGATACGCAGTATTTT; CDR3 protein: CASSPTGFSDDTQYF; V gene: TRBV5-4; D gene: -; clone size: -; J gene: TRBJ2-3
CDR3 DNA: TGCAGCGTTGAAGGACTCCGGGGGGTGGGCACTGAAGCTTTCTTT; CDR3 protein: CSVEGLRGVGTEAFF; V gene: TRBV29-1; D gene: -; clone size: many; J gene: TRBJ1-1
CDR3 DNA: TGCAGTGCTAGAGATTCCAAGGGGCTAGCGGGAGGGCCCAATGAGCAGTTCTTC; CDR3 protein: CSARDSKGLAGGPNEQFF; V gene: TRBV20-1; D gene: TRBD2; clone size: many; J gene: TRBJ2-1
CDR3 DNA: TGCAGTGCTAGTGGGACTAGCGGGGCCCTTCAAATTTACAATGAGCAGTTCTTC; CDR3 protein: CSASGTSGALQIYNEQFF; V gene: TRBV20-1; D gene: TRBD2; clone size: few; J gene: TRBJ2-1
CDR3 DNA: TGTGCCAGCAGCCACACCACACTACTAGATACGCAGTATTTT; CDR3 protein: CASSHTTLLDTQYF; V gene: TRBV12-3/TRBV12-4; D gene: -; clone size: many; J gene: TRBJ2-3
CDR3 DNA: TGCAGCGTTGAGGGATGGAATCAGCGGGAGTTCTCGCAAGAGACCCAGTACTTC; CDR3 protein: CSVEGWNQREFSQETQYF; V gene: TRBV29-1; D gene: TRBD2; clone size: many; J gene: TRBJ2-5
CDR3 DNA: TGTGCCAGCAGTTTAATAGGGGACAGTCCCTACGAGCAGTACTTC; CDR3 protein: CASSLIGDSPYEQYF; V gene: TRBV28; D gene: TRBD1; clone size: few; J gene: TRBJ2-7
CDR3 DNA: TGTGCCAGCAGAACAACAGGGCGGCACACTGAAGCTTTCTTT; CDR3 protein: CASRTTGRHTEAFF; V gene: TRBV6-1; D gene: -; clone size: few; J gene: TRBJ1-1
CDR3 DNA: TGTGCCAGCAGCGTAGTAGCGACTACCGTGGGCCGCAATGAGCAGTTCTTC; CDR3 protein: CASSVVATTVGRNEQFF; V gene: TRBV9; D gene: -; clone size: -; J gene: TRBJ2-1
CDR3 DNA: TGTGCCAGCAGCTCCACAGGGGGCAGGGGCGAGCAGTTCTTC; CDR3 protein: CASSSTGGRGEQFF; V gene: TRBV11-3; D gene: TRBD1; clone size: many; J gene: TRBJ2-1
CDR3 DNA: TGTGCCAGCAGCTTTAGCCCCTTCCGTGAGCAGTTCTTC; CDR3 protein: CASSFSPFREQFF; V gene: TRBV11-2; D gene: -; clone size: many; J gene: TRBJ2-1
CDR3 DNA: TGTGCCAGCAGCCAAGATCCTCGACTAGCCCGGGGTCGAGAGACCCAGTACTTC; CDR3 protein: CASSQDPRLARGRETQYF; V gene: TRBV14; D gene: TRBD2; clone size: many; J gene: TRBJ2-5
CDR3 DNA: TGCAGTGCTAGAAAGGGCTCCTGGTCGGACGAGCAGTACTTC; CDR3 protein: CSARKGSWSDEQYF; V gene: TRBV20-1; D gene: -; clone size: -; J gene: TRBJ2-7
CDR3 DNA: TGCGCCAGCAGCCGGAAGGCAGGGGGTGGGGCGGGCAATCAGCCCCAGCATTTT; CDR3 protein: CASSRKAGGGAGNQPQHF; V gene: TRBV4-1; D gene: TRBD1; clone size: -; J gene: TRBJ1-5
CDR3 DNA: TGTGCCAGCAGTCGCTCCGGACGTACAGATACGCAGTATTTT; CDR3 protein: CASSRSGRTDTQYF; V gene: TRBV28; D gene: -; clone size: -; J gene: TRBJ2-3
CDR3 DNA: TGTGCCAGTAGAGACAGGGGGCTGATCAATGAAGCTTTCTTT; CDR3 protein: CASRDRGLINEAFF; V gene: TRBV19; D gene: TRBD1; clone size: many; J gene: TRBJ1-1
CDR3 DNA: TGTGCCAGCACCGCGTATCCGCCAGGAAACACCATATATTTT; CDR3 protein: CASTAYPPGNTIYF; V gene: TRBV6-1; D gene: -; clone size: many; J gene: TRBJ1-3
CDR3 DNA: TGTGCCATCAGGACAGGAGATAGCACTGAAGCTTTCTTT; CDR3 protein: CAIRTGDSTEAFF; V gene: TRBV10-3; D gene: -; clone size: -; J gene: TRBJ1-1
CDR3 DNA: TGTGCCAGCAGTGATCGGACAGCGGAAGAGACCCAGTACTTC; CDR3 protein: CASSDRTAEETQYF; V gene: TRBV11-2; D gene: -; clone size: many; J gene: TRBJ2-5
CDR3 DNA: TGTGCCAGCAGTTTAGGATTTAGGGAACTAGCGGGAGGGAAAGAGACCCAGTACTTC; CDR3 protein: CASSLGFRELAGGKETQYF; V gene: TRBV28; D gene: TRBD2; clone size: many; J gene: TRBJ2-5